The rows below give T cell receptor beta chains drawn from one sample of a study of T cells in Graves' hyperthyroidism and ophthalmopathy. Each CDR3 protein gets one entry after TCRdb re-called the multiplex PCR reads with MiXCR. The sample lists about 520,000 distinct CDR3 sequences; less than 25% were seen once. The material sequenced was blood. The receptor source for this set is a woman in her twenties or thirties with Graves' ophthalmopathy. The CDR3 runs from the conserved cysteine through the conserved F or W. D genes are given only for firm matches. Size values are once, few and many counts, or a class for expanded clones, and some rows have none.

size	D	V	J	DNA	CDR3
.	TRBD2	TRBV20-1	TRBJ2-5	TGCAGTGCTAGATCCCTAGCGGGAGCGGCAGAGACCCAGTACTTC	CSARSLAGAAETQYF
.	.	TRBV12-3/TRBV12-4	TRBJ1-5	TGTGCCAGCTCCCATCATAGCACGCCCCAGCATTTT	CASSHHSTPQHF
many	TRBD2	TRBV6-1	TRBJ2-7	TGTGCCAGCAGTGCGACCGGGACGGGAGGAGACGAGCAGTACTTC	CASSATGTGGDEQYF
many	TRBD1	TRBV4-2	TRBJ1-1	TGTGCCAGCAGCTCAATCAGGGGGCGGGGGGACACTGAAGCTTTCTTT	CASSSIRGRGDTEAFF
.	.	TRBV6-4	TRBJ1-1	TGTGCCAGCAGTTACGGGGGGGCGGTGAACACTGAAGCTTTCTTT	CASSYGGAVNTEAFF
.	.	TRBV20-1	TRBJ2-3	TGCAGTGCTAGAGAACGGGGGGCGGGATACACAGATACGCAGTATTTT	CSARERGAGYTDTQYF
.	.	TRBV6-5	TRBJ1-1	TGTGCCAGCAGAACAGGGATGTCTTTCTTT	CASRTGMSFF
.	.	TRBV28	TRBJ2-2	TGTGCCAGCAGTGCCCCGGGACAGAACACCGGGGAGCTGTTTTTT	CASSAPGQNTGELFF
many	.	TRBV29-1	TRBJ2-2	TGCAGCGTTGTCGTAGGACAAGCCACCGGGGAGCTGTTTTTT	CSVVVGQATGELFF
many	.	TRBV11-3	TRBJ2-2	TGTGCCAGCAGCTTTGAGGGGGATACCGGGGAGCTGTTTTTT	CASSFEGDTGELFF
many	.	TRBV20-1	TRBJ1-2	TGCAGTGTTAGTGGGGACCCCGGGGATGGCTACACCTTC	CSVSGDPGDGYTF
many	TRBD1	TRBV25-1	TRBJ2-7	TGTGCCAGCAGTGAAAGCTCGGGACAGGGACCGTACGAGCAGTACTTC	CASSESSGQGPYEQYF
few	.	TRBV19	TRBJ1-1	TGTGCCAGTAGTATAGTATTACGGCAGGCTGACATGAACACTGAAGCTTTCTTT	CASSIVLRQADMNTEAFF
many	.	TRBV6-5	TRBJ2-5	TGTGCCAGCAGTTACAGGTTCCAAGAGACCCAGTACTTC	CASSYRFQETQYF
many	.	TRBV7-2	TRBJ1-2	TGTGCCAGCAGCTTAGTGACGGACTATGGCTACACCTTC	CASSLVTDYGYTF
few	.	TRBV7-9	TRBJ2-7	TGTGCCAGCAGCCAAGAGGCTGGGTTGATCGAGCAGTACTTC	CASSQEAGLIEQYF
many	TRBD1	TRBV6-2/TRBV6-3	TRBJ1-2	TGTGCCAGCAGTTTAGCCTTCGGGACAGGTCCTACTAACTATGGCTACACCTTC	CASSLAFGTGPTNYGYTF
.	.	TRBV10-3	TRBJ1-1	TGTGCCATCAGTGATGGTTCTAACACTGAAGCTTTCTTT	CAISDGSNTEAFF
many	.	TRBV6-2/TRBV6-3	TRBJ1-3	TGTGCCAGCAGTTCCCTCGGGGTCGGGGGCCCCTATTTT	CASSSLGVGGPYF
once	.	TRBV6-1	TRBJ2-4	TGTGCAGCCCGAAACATCTTGCCATACGATCAGTACTTC	CAARNILPYDQYF
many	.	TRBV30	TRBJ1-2	TGTGCCGAGGAGGGGATATATGGCTACACCTTC	CAEEGIYGYTF
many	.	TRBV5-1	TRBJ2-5	TGCGCCAGCAGCTTGGCCATAGGGCAAGAGACCCAGTACTTC	CASSLAIGQETQYF
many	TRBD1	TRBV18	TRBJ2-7	TGTGCCAGCTCACTGACCACGGGACAGAGCTCCTACGAGCAGTACTTC	CASSLTTGQSSYEQYF
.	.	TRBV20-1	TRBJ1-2	TGCAGTGCTAGTTCCGGCAGGTCTATGTCCGGCACCTTC	CSASSGRSMSGTF
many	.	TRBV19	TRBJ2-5	TGTGCCAGTAGTATAAATGGTGGTGGAGGGACCCAGTACTTC	CASSINGGGGTQYF
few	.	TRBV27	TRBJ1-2	TGTGCCAGCAGTTCCAGAACAGGAAGCTATGGCTACACCTTC	CASSSRTGSYGYTF
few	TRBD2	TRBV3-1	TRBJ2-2	TGTGCCAGCAGCCAAGTGGGGAGGGAGGCCACCGGGGAGCTGTTTTTT	CASSQVGREATGELFF
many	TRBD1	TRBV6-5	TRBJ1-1	TGTGCCAGCAGTTACTCGAACGCAGGGGGCGCTTGGACTGAAGCTTTCTTT	CASSYSNAGGAWTEAFF
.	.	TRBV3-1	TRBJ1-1	TGTGCCAGCAGCCAAGAGCCGGGTGCAGCTTTCTTT	CASSQEPGAAFF
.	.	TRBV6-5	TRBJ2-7	TGTGCCAGCAGTTTTATAAAAGGGCGGGGTTCCTACGAGCAGTACTTC	CASSFIKGRGSYEQYF
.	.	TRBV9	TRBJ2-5	TGTGCCAGCAGCGTAGAAGCAGGCTTGGAGGAGACCCAGTACTTC	CASSVEAGLEETQYF
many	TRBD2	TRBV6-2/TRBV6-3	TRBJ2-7	TGTGCCAGCAGTCGGTCCCTAGCGGGGATTGGTGAGCAGTACTTC	CASSRSLAGIGEQYF
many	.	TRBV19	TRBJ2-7	TGTGCCAGTAGTATAGTCGGGACGGAGGGTAAGGAGCAGTACTTC	CASSIVGTEGKEQYF
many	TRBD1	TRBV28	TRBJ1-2	TGTGCCAGCAGATCCCCCGCCGGGACAGGCGTTGGCTACACCTTC	CASRSPAGTGVGYTF
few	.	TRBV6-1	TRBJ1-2	TGTGCCAGCAGTCGTACCATGGACAGAACTAACTATGGCTACACCTTC	CASSRTMDRTNYGYTF
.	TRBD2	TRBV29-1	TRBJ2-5	TGCAGCGTGGAACCGACCAGCGGGACCGAGACCCAGTACTTC	CSVEPTSGTETQYF
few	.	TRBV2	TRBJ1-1	TGTGCCAGCGTAGGGGAGGACACTGAAGCTTTCTTT	CASVGEDTEAFF
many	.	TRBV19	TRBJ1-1	TGTGCCAGTACCATGACGCTAGGGGGGACTGAAGCTTTCTTT	CASTMTLGGTEAFF
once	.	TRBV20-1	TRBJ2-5	TGCAGTGCTAGAGAGAGGGCCGGGAGACCTGAGTACTTC	CSARERAGRPEYF
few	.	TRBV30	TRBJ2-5	TGTGCCTCCACAAGGAACAAAGAGACCCAGTACTTC	CASTRNKETQYF
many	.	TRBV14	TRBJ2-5	TGTGCCAGCAGCCACGGAGGGGGGACTGCGAAGACCCAGTACTTC	CASSHGGGTAKTQYF
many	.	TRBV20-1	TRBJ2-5	TGCAGTGCTAGAGGGGGGCCGGAGACCCAGTACTTC	CSARGGPETQYF
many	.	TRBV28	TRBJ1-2	TGTGCCAGCAGCTCACTAGGGGATGCCTATGGCTACACCTTC	CASSSLGDAYGYTF
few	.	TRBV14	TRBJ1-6	TGTGCCAGCAGCCAAGTGGCGGGGAGCTCCTATAATTCACCCCTCCACTTT	CASSQVAGSSYNSPLHF
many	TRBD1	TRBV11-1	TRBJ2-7	TGTGCCAGCAGCCTAACCGGGACAGGGGTCTACGAGCAGTACTTC	CASSLTGTGVYEQYF
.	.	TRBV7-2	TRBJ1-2	TGTGCCAGCAGCCAATATACAACAGACTATGGCTACACCTTC	CASSQYTTDYGYTF
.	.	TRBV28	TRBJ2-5	TGTGCCAGCAGCGACTTGGTGGGACAAGAGACCCAGTACTTC	CASSDLVGQETQYF
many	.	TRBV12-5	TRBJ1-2	TGTGCTAGTGGTTATTGGGGGGCCCCCTATGGCTACACCTTC	CASGYWGAPYGYTF
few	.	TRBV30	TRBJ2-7	TGTGCCTGGACAGGGCATTACGAGCAGTACTTC	CAWTGHYEQYF
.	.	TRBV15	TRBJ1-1	TGTGCCACCAGCCCCATGAGAAACACTGAAGCTTTCTTT	CATSPMRNTEAFF
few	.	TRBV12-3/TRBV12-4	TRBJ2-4	TGTGCCAGCAGTAATAGTCGCGGTGCGAAAAACATTCAGTACTTC	CASSNSRGAKNIQYF
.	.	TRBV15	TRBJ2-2	TGTGCCACCAGCAGCATACAGGGGAACACCGGGGAGCTGTTTTTT	CATSSIQGNTGELFF
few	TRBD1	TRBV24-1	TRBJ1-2	TGTGCCACCAGTGATCGAGGACAGGGCCGGAACTATGGCTACACCTTC	CATSDRGQGRNYGYTF
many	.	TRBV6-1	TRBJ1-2	TGTGCCAGCAGCCCAGGGGTGGGAGGCTACACCTTC	CASSPGVGGYTF
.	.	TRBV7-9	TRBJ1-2	TGTGCCAGCAGCCACCATCCCTATGGCTACACCTTC	CASSHHPYGYTF
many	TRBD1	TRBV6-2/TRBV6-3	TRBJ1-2	TGTGCCAGCAGTTCTTACTCCGGGACAGCTCACTATGGCTACACCTTC	CASSSYSGTAHYGYTF
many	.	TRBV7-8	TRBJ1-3	TGTGCCAGCAGCCCCTTAAGGGGCCCTGGAAACACCATATATTTT	CASSPLRGPGNTIYF
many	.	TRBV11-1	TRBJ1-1	TGTGCCAGCAGCTTAAGGAGGGGTGGGACTGAAGCTTTCTTT	CASSLRRGGTEAFF
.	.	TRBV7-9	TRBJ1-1	TGTGCCAGCAGCCCGCAGGGACTACTCGTATCTTTCTTT	CASSPQGLLVSFF
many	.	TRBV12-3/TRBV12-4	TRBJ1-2	TGTGCCAGCACTAATACACCGACGGACTTCTATGGCTACACCTTC	CASTNTPTDFYGYTF